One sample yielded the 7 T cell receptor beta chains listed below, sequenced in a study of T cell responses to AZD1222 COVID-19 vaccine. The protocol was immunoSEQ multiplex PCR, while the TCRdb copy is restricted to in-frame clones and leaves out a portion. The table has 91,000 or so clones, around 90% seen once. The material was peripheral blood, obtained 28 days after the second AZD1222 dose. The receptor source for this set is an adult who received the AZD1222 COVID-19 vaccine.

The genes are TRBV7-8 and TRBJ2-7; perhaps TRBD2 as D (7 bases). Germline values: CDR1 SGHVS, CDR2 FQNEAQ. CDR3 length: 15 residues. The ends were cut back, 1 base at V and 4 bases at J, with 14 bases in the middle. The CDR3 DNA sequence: TGTGCCAGCAGCTTAGATGGGGGGGCGAAGTACGAGCAGTACTTC. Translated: CASSLDGGAKYEQYF.

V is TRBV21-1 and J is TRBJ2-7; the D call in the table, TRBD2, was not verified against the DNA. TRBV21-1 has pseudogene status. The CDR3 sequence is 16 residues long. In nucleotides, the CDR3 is TGTGCCAGCAGCAAAGGGGGGGAAAATCGGTCCTACGAGCAGTACTTC. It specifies CASSKGGENRSYEQYF.

The CDR3 region has the DNA TGTGCCAGCACGAGCGCCGGGGTCCAAGAGACCCAGTACTTC. Protein product: CASTSAGVQETQYF. The gene calls are TRBV6-5 and TRBJ2-5; D is possibly TRBD2 (5 bases). The CDR3 consists of 14 residues. V lost 7 bases to trimming and J lost 1 base, with 13 bases between them. Germline CDR1 reads MNHEY; CDR2 reads SVGAGI.

CDR3 bases: TGTGCCAGCAGCTTAGGGGGACAGGGGTTTCGTAGGTCGAACACCATATATTTT. It specifies CASSLGGQGFRRSNTIYF. The chain combines TRBV7-2 with TRBJ1-3; 10 bases map to TRBD1. The CDR3 runs 18 residues. The V segment lost 1 base and the J segment 7 bases; nucleotides outside the gene matches: 13. Germline values: CDR1 SGHTA, CDR2 FQGNSA.

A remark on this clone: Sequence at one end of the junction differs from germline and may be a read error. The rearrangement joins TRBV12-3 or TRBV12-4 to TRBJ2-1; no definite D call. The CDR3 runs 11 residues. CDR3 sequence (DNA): TGTGCCAGCAGATCCTACGATGAGCAGTTCTTC. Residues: CASRSYDEQFF.

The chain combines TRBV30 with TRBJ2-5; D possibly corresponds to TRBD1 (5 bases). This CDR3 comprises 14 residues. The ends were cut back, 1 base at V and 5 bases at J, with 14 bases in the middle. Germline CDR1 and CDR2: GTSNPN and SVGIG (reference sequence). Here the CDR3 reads CAWSGAGIRETQYF. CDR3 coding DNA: TGTGCCTGGAGTGGGGCAGGGATCCGGGAGACCCAGTACTTC.

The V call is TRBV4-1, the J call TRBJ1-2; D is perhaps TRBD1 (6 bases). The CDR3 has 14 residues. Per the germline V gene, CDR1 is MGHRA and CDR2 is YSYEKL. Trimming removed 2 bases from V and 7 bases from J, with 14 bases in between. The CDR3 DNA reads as TGCGCCAGCAGCCAATATGTACAGGGTGGTGGCTACACCTTC. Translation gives CASSQYVQGGGYTF.